Listed here are 7 T cell receptor beta chains from one sample, sequenced in a study of cytomegalovirus exposure and HLA in healthy donors. Researchers ran the PCR with 60 Vbeta and 13 Jbeta primers. The method was immunoSEQ multiplex PCR; TCRdb's version includes in-frame clones alone and lacks a portion of them. The sample shows 65,000 or so clones, approximately 60% of them seen only once. Material for sequencing was PBMCs. The receptors were gathered from a man aged 25-45 years in good health and CMV-seronegative.

The V gene is TRBV6-5, the J gene TRBJ2-3; 7 nucleotides match TRBD2. J lost 4 bases, V lost 6 bases, and 10 bases had no gene match. CDR3 size: 15 residues. Germline lookup yields CDR1 MNHEY and CDR2 SVGAGI. This chain's CDR3 is CASRRGGGLPDTQYF. Written as DNA, the CDR3 is TGTGCCAGCAGGCGCGGGGGAGGTCTGCCAGATACGCAGTATTTT.

The rearrangement uses TRBV5-1 and TRBJ1-6, with TRBD1 as a possible D gene (6 bases). Trimming removed 0 bases from V and 7 bases from J, with 14 bases in between. The germline gives CDR1 SGHRS, CDR2 YFSETQ. This CDR3 spans 16 amino acids. The CDR3: CASSLGGGRKNSPLHF. The CDR3 coding sequence is TGCGCCAGCAGCTTGGGCGGGGGGCGTAAGAATTCACCCCTCCACTTT.

The genes are TRBV11-3 and TRBJ2-6, with D possibly TRBD2 on 6 matching bases. Trimming removed 0 bases at V and 0 bases at J, with 6 bases between. This CDR3 is built from 16 residues. The V gene's germline CDR1 is SGHNT and CDR2 YENEEA. As DNA, the CDR3 is TGTGCCAGCAGCTTAGATAGCGGCTCTGGGGCCAACGTCCTGACTTTC. Protein: CASSLDSGSGANVLTF. The full variable domain, with the rest looked up from reference TRBV11-3 and TRBJ2-6, is EAGVVQSPRYKIIEKKQPVAFWCNPISGHNTLYWYLQNLGQGPELLIRYENEEAVDDSQLPKDRFSAERLKGVDSTLKIQPAELGDSAVYLCASSLDSGSGANVLTFGAGSRLTVL.

The chain employs TRBV30 and TRBJ1-4; TRBD1 agrees at 7 bases. CDR1 is GTSNPN, CDR2 SVGIG, per germline (reference sequence). CDR3 size: 14 residues. V lost 6 bases and J lost 8; bases outside the gene matches: 12. CDR3 DNA sequence: TGTGCCTGCAACGACCGGGACAGAGGAGAAAAACTGTTTTTT. Translating gives CACNDRDRGEKLFF. The full variable domain, in which reference TRBV30 and TRBJ1-4 provide the parts outside the CDR3, is SQTIHQWPATLVQPVGSPLSLECTVEGTSNPNLYWYRQAAGRGLQLLFYSVGIGQISSEVPQNLSASRPQDRQFILSSKKLLLSDSGFYLCACNDRDRGEKLFFGSGTQLSVL.

The J gene is TRBJ2-7, the V gene TRBV7-2; D gene uncertain. The CDR3 runs 13 residues. With 8 bases removed from V and 5 bases from J, the gap between germline ends came to 16 bases. Germline lookup yields CDR1 SGHTA and CDR2 FQGNSA. Written as DNA, the CDR3 is TGTGCCAGCTCTATAACCTTCACCGACGAGCAGTACTTC. It yields the protein CASSITFTDEQYF.

This sequence joins TRBV30 and TRBJ1-5, with no clear D. The CDR3 is 14 residues long. The ends were cut back, 0 bases at V and 7 bases at J, with 13 bases in the middle. The germline V gene has CDR1 GTSNPN and CDR2 SVGIG (reference sequence). Here the CDR3 DNA reads TGTGCCTGGAGTGTTGGAGGGTTCCCCCAGCCCCAGCATTTT. It encodes CAWSVGGFPQPQHF.

The V call is TRBV7-2, the J call TRBJ2-1, with no clear D. CDR3 size: 12 residues. The V gene's germline CDR1 is SGHTA and CDR2 FQGNSA. With 5 bases removed from V and 8 bases from J, the gap between germline ends came to 10 bases. The CDR3 reads CASSLPRYEQFF. In DNA form, the CDR3 reads TGTGCCAGCAGCCTACCGCGTTATGAGCAGTTCTTC.